These 23 T cell receptor beta chains came from one sample sequenced in a study of CD8+ T cells in alopecia areata. Treatment denoted: oral pan-JAK inhibitor, 5-10 mg twice daily. Following RNA extraction, reverse transcription yielded cDNA that acted as the sequencing template. The data were produced by immunoSEQ multiplex PCR, yet TCRdb's version contains in-frame clones alone and is incomplete. This table holds fewer than 250,000 clones, approximately 40% found once. The sequences come from CD4+ T cells sorted from blood, collected at approximately week 36, from a patient treated with tofacitinib. The source of these receptors is a human donor with alopecia areata.

This clone was found a few times. This chain connects TRBV4-1 to TRBJ2-5, with TRBD1 matching 11 bases. Looked up from germline, CDR1 is MGHRA and CDR2 is YSYEKL. Losses at the gene ends were 1 base for V and 4 bases for J; bases not matched to a gene: 2. The CDR3 length is 15 residues. The CDR3 reads CASSQGGQGGETQYF. The DNA for the CDR3 is TGCGCCAGCAGCCAAGGGGGACAGGGGGGAGAGACCCAGTACTTC.

This clone occurred a few times. V and J are TRBV19 and TRBJ1-1, with 7 bases matching TRBD1. The germline CDR1 and CDR2 sequences are LNHDA and SQIVND (reference sequence). Trimming cost V 7 bases and J 8 bases; bases outside gene matches: 7. This CDR3 region has 12 residues. In nucleotides, the CDR3 is TGTGCCAGTAATCCTGGACAGGCAGAAGCTTTCTTT. This gives the protein CASNPGQAEAFF.

The V gene is TRBV5-1, the J gene TRBJ2-7, with a tentative D call TRBD1 (6 bases). CDR3 length: 13 amino acids. V was cut by 4 bases and J by 3 bases, with 11 bases left in between. Germline CDR1 SGHRS, CDR2 YFSETQ. The CDR3 protein is CASSTGSYYEQYF. The DNA of the CDR3 is TGCGCCAGCAGCACAGGGTCCTACTACGAGCAGTACTTC.

This clone was seen more than once but under ten times. The chain couples TRBV15 to TRBJ2-5; D call uncertain. CDR1 and CDR2 (germline): LNHNV, YYDKDF (reference sequence). Trimming took off 1 base at V and 2 bases at J, with 5 bases between the two ends. The CDR3 is made up of 13 amino acids. The CDR3 protein is CATSRALQETQYF. For the CDR3, the DNA is TGTGCCACCAGCAGAGCCCTTCAAGAGACCCAGTACTTC.

This clone was detected once. CDR3 loop: CASSLQGGNEQFF. In DNA form, the CDR3 reads TGCGCCAGCAGCTTGCAAGGGGGCAATGAGCAGTTCTTC. V and J are TRBV5-1 and TRBJ2-1, with a weak D call TRBD1 (6 bases). This CDR3 region has 13 residues. CDR1 SGHRS and CDR2 YFSETQ come from the germline V gene. The V end was cut by 1 base, the J end by 6 bases, with 8 bases between.

V usage is TRBV10-3 and J usage is TRBJ1-5, with unresolved D. The CDR3 sequence is 16 residues long. Germline values: CDR1 ENHRY, CDR2 SYGVKD. The ends were cut back, 8 bases at V and 2 bases at J, with 19 bases in the middle. The CDR3 region has the DNA TGTGCCATCGAACTTTGCGGGGAAGAGGGCAATCAGCCCCAGCATTTT. Translated, it gives CAIELCGEEGNQPQHF.

This clone was picked up a small number of times. This chain links TRBV7-2 with TRBJ1-2; D unresolved. Trimming removed 5 bases from V and 0 bases from J, with 10 bases in between. CDR1 and CDR2 from the germline V gene are SGHTA and FQGNSA. This CDR3 has 14 amino acids. The CDR3 region has the DNA TGTGCCAGCAGCCGCGACAAGGCTAACTATGGCTACACCTTC. This translates into CASSRDKANYGYTF.

This clone was counted between two and nine times. The genes are TRBV30 and TRBJ1-5; D unresolved. V was cut by 3 bases and J by 8 bases, with 14 bases left in between. The length of the CDR3 is 13 residues. CDR1 is GTSNPN, CDR2 SVGIG, per germline (reference sequence). The CDR3 reads CAWSGGETKPQHF. CDR3 coding DNA: TGTGCCTGGAGCGGTGGGGAAACAAAGCCCCAGCATTTT.

This clone appeared a single time. The V gene is TRBV5-1, the J gene TRBJ2-7; the D is unclear. Germline V gene lookup returns CDR1 SGHRS and CDR2 YFSETQ. This CDR3 has 13 amino acids. The germline V and J ends were trimmed by 4 bases and 6 bases, with 14 bases remaining between them. The CDR3 region is CASSPKFSIEQYF. The DNA for the CDR3 is TGCGCCAGCAGCCCCAAATTTTCGATCGAGCAGTACTTC.

The chain employs TRBV30 and TRBJ2-2; TRBD2 agrees at 10 bases. J lost 1 base, V lost 3 bases, and 5 bases had no gene match. CDR1 is GTSNPN, CDR2 SVGIG, per germline (reference sequence). The CDR3 covers 16 residues. The CDR3 sequence: CAWSLTSGWNTGELFF. CDR3 bases: TGTGCCTGGAGCCTGACTAGCGGGTGGAACACCGGGGAGCTGTTTTTT.

This clone was detected a few times. The chain joins TRBV6-5 to TRBJ1-5; TRBD1 might be the D (5 bases). This CDR3 spans 15 amino acids. Germline loops: CDR1 MNHEY, CDR2 SVGAGI. V shed 6 bases and J shed 3 bases, with 15 bases lying between them. As DNA, the CDR3 is TGTGCCAGCAGCCCCTACCCCAGGGACAATCAGCCCCAGCATTTT. Its protein product is CASSPYPRDNQPQHF.

This chain uses TRBV9 with TRBJ2-7; 9 bases align to TRBD2. Per germline, CDR1 SGDLS and CDR2 YYNGEE. Losses at the gene ends were 4 bases for V and 5 bases for J; bases not matched to a gene: 10. The CDR3 runs to 15 residues. The CDR3 is CASSTDSGRSDEQYF. The CDR3 DNA reads TGTGCCAGCAGCACAGATAGCGGGAGATCGGACGAGCAGTACTTC.

The J gene is TRBJ1-1, the V gene TRBV28; D remains unclear. The V gene lost 5 bases and the J gene lost 0 bases, with 16 bases spanning the gap. This CDR3 is built from 16 residues. CDR1 is MDHEN and CDR2 is SYDVKM in the germline V gene. CDR3 sequence reads: CASSQDVVSMNTEAFF. CDR3 coding DNA: TGTGCCAGCAGTCAAGACGTGGTATCTATGAACACTGAAGCTTTCTTT.

This clone was seen only a few times. The V and J genes are TRBV13 and TRBJ2-7, with TRBD2 matching over 7 bases. CDR3 length: 14 amino acids. The germline V gene has CDR1 PRHDT and CDR2 FYEKMQ (reference sequence). Trimming removed 0 bases from V and 2 bases from J; junction bases left unmatched: 1. This chain's CDR3 is CASSLGREPYEQYF. As DNA, the CDR3 is TGTGCCAGCAGCTTAGGGCGGGAGCCCTACGAGCAGTACTTC.

The V call is TRBV23-1, the J call TRBJ2-5, with a weak D call TRBD2 (6 bases). TRBV23-1 is annotated as an ORF whose role is uncertain. V gave up 4 bases and J gave up 4 bases, with 16 bases separating them. This CDR3 has 15 amino acids. CDR3 sequence: CASSLSGVGSETQYF. DNA of the CDR3: TGCGCCAGCAGTCTGTCGGGAGTGGGATCAGAGACCCAGTACTTC.

The sample holds a few counts of this clone. The V and J genes are TRBV7-8 and TRBJ2-6; perhaps TRBD2 as D (5 bases). The germline gives CDR1 SGHVS, CDR2 FQNEAQ. CDR3 length: 14 residues. V was pared by 5 bases and J by 0 bases, with 5 bases between. CDR3 bases: TGTGCCAGCAGCCGGGGCTCTGGGGCCAACGTCCTGACTTTC. Translating gives CASSRGSGANVLTF.

The chain carries TRBV9 and TRBJ2-1, with D perhaps TRBD2 (5 bases). Germline loops: CDR1 SGDLS, CDR2 YYNGEE. V lost 0 bases and J lost 6, with 10 bases in between. The CDR3 runs 14 residues. Here the CDR3 reads CASSVVSRGNEQFF. The CDR3 DNA reads TGTGCCAGCAGCGTAGTATCCCGGGGCAATGAGCAGTTCTTC.

This clone was found a few times. The rearrangement uses TRBV14 and TRBJ1-2; weak D call: TRBD1 (5 bases). Germline CDR1 reads SGHDN; CDR2 reads FVKESK. This CDR3 has 13 residues. Trimming pared 4 bases from V and 5 bases from J, leaving 11 bases between. The CDR3 sequence is CASSLQDTYGYTF. The CDR3 nucleotides read TGTGCCAGCAGCCTGCAGGACACGTATGGCTACACCTTC.

This chain joins TRBV4-1 and TRBJ2-3, with D unresolved. Looked up from germline, CDR1 is MGHRA and CDR2 is YSYEKL. V dropped 2 bases and J dropped 0 bases, with 15 bases sitting between them. This CDR3 comprises 17 residues. The CDR3 sequence is CASSQPLVRSSTDTQYF. The CDR3 nucleotides read TGCGCCAGCAGCCAACCACTCGTCCGGAGTAGCACAGATACGCAGTATTTT.

The chain has TRBV5-7 and TRBJ1-1; TRBD1 is a possible D gene (6 bases). TRBV5-7 is labeled an ORF, and its function is uncertain. The ends were cut back, 6 bases at V and 1 base at J, with 13 bases in the middle. The CDR3 has 14 amino acids. CDR3 DNA: TGTGCCAGCAACCGGGGCAGGGGGAACACTGAAGCTTTCTTT. Its protein is CASNRGRGNTEAFF.

This chain uses TRBV29-1 with TRBJ2-7; D may be TRBD1 (6 bases). CDR3 length: 12 amino acids. Per the germline V gene, CDR1 is SQVTM and CDR2 is ANQGSEA. V gave up 6 bases and J gave up 1 base, with 10 bases separating them. CDR3 in DNA: TGCAGCGTCATACAGGGTTCCTACGAGCAGTACTTC. Translated: CSVIQGSYEQYF.

The chain recombines TRBV6-6 with TRBJ2-3; 12 bases fit TRBD2. Losses at the gene ends were 5 bases for V and 3 bases for J; bases not matched to a gene: 6. Germline V lookup: CDR1 MNHNY, CDR2 SVGAGI (reference sequence). There are 16 residues in the CDR3. CDR3 amino acids: CASSDWTSGTTDTQYF. As DNA, the CDR3 is TGTGCCAGCAGTGACTGGACTAGCGGGACGACAGATACGCAGTATTTT.

This sequence joins TRBV19 and TRBJ2-7; D is tentatively TRBD1 or TRBD2 (6 bases each). The CDR3 sequence is 13 residues long. Germline V lookup: CDR1 LNHDA, CDR2 SQIVND (reference sequence). The ends were cut back, 4 bases at V and 3 bases at J, with 10 bases in the middle. CDR3 amino acids: CASSKGGYYEQYF. CDR3 DNA sequence: TGTGCCAGTAGTAAGGGGGGATACTACGAGCAGTACTTC. Supplemented by reference TRBV19 and TRBJ2-7, the full variable domain reads DGGITQSPKYLFRKEGQNVTLSCEQNLNHDAMYWYRQDPGQGLRLIYYSQIVNDFQKGDIAEGYSVSREKKESFPLTVTSAQKNPTAFYLCASSKGGYYEQYFGPGTRLTVT.